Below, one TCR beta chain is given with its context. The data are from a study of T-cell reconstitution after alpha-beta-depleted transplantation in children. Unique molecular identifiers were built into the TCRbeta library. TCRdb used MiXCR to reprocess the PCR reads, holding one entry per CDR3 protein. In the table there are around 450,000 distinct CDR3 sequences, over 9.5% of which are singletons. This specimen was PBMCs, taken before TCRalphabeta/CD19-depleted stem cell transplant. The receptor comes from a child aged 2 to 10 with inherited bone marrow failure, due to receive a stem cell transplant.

CDR3 nucleotide sequence: TGTGCCAGTAAGACTAGCGGGGACTACAATGAGCAGTTCTTC. It encodes CASKTSGDYNEQFF. V usage is TRBV19 and J usage is TRBJ2-1, with TRBD2 identical over 11 bases. Germline lookup yields CDR1 LNHDA and CDR2 SQIVND (reference sequence). V was pared by 7 bases and J by 3 bases, with 2 bases of the junction left unmatched. This CDR3 is 14 amino acids long.